This TCR beta chain was obtained from a study of identical twins. General study findings and limits: Out-of-frame alpha sequences that twins shared showed excess low generation probability. Not following the same donors, the study drew its conclusions from cross-sectional statistical analysis.

In this sample, this clonotype turned up a few times. Antigen unknown. MiXCR, run by TCRdb on the 5' RACE reads, gives a single entry per CDR3 protein. The table lists about 900,000 distinct CDR3 sequences, 12% of them singletons. The length of the CDR3 is 19 residues. Trimming took 0 bases from V and 4 from J; bases not matched to a gene: 10. Germline V lookup: CDR1 LGHNA, CDR2 YNFKEQ. The same data also went into a second study, on yellow fever vaccine responses in identical twins. According to that study: Convergence reportedly seemed to mark part of the twins' vaccine T cell response, with personalization marking the rest.

The chain employs TRBV4-2 and TRBJ2-3, with TRBD2 matching over 13 bases. The receptor was derived from a woman between 18 and 29 years old in good health. Input material: PBMCs. The CDR3 nucleotides are TGTGCCAGCAGCCAAGATCGACTAGCGGGAGGAGGAGAGGCAGATACGCAGTATTTT. As protein: CASSQDRLAGGGEADTQYF.